The rows below give T cell receptor beta chains drawn from one sample of a study of blood T cells in healthy people across ages. TCRdb called the 5' RACE reads again in MiXCR, with one record for every CDR3 protein. The sample has around 400,000 distinct CDR3 sequences, roughly half seen once; the top ten hold roughly 51%. Material: blood. These receptors came from a man aged 60-69 years in good health. Both conserved end residues are part of each CDR3. The D gene is left open where the match is weak. The size field is filled for only some rows; it gives once, few, many or a size class.

few,TRBV27,TRBJ2-6,.,TGTGCCAGCATGGGGGCTGGGGCCAACGTCCTGACTTTC,CASMGAGANVLTF
.,TRBV2,TRBJ1-2,.,TGTGCCAGCAGGGAGGAGGCCCAAAGAGGCTATGGCTACACCTTC,CASREEAQRGYGYTF
.,TRBV5-1,TRBJ1-2,.,TGCGCCAGCAGCTTGGCGGGAGACTATGGCTACACCTTC,CASSLAGDYGYTF
.,TRBV20-1,TRBJ2-6,TRBD1,TGCAGTGCTAGAGTTGGGACAGGGGGCTCTGGGGCCAACGTCCTGACTTTC,CSARVGTGGSGANVLTF
.,TRBV27,TRBJ2-7,TRBD1,TGTGCCAGCAGTACGCCGGGACAGAATATTTACGAGCAGTACTTC,CASSTPGQNIYEQYF
once,TRBV20-1,TRBJ1-1,.,TGCAGTGCTAGAGATCTCGGACAGTACACTGAAGCTTTCTTT,CSARDLGQYTEAFF
.,TRBV6-6,TRBJ2-1,.,TGTGCCAGCAGTTACTTGCCGAGGGATATTTACAATGAGCAGTTCTTC,CASSYLPRDIYNEQFF
.,TRBV21-1,TRBJ2-7,.,TGTGCCAGCAGCAAAGCACCGACTAGCTCTGACTACGAGCAGTACTTC,CASSKAPTSSDYEQYF
.,TRBV30,TRBJ2-5,.,TGTGCCTGGACGCACCAAGAGACCCAGTACTTC,CAWTHQETQYF
.,TRBV7-2,TRBJ1-4,.,TGTGCCAGCAGCTCAACAGGGTCAGTTAATGAAAAACTGTTTTTT,CASSSTGSVNEKLFF
.,TRBV27,TRBJ1-2,.,TGTGCCAGCGGGCCCTCAGGGCGGAAGTTTTATGGCTACACCTTC,CASGPSGRKFYGYTF
many,TRBV20-1,TRBJ2-1,.,TGCAGTGCTAGTGCGCAAACATCCTACAATGAGCAGTTCTTC,CSASAQTSYNEQFF
.,TRBV6-2/TRBV6-3,TRBJ2-1,TRBD2,TGTGCCAGCAGTTATGGCGGGAGGGGACATTACAATGAGCAGTTCTTC,CASSYGGRGHYNEQFF
.,TRBV12-3/TRBV12-4,TRBJ2-7,TRBD2,TGTGCCAGCAGTTTAAGCGGGAGGGCCGGGAACGAGCAGTACTTC,CASSLSGRAGNEQYF
.,TRBV5-8,TRBJ2-7,TRBD1,TGTGCCAGCAGGTACAGGGGGAAGGCCTACGAGCAGTACTTC,CASRYRGKAYEQYF
.,TRBV12-3/TRBV12-4,TRBJ2-1,TRBD1,TGTGCCAGCAGTCTCTGGGACAGCGGGCAGTTCTTC,CASSLWDSGQFF
.,TRBV6-2/TRBV6-3,TRBJ2-1,TRBD2,TGTGCCAGCAGTTACCCCGGGACTAGCGGGAGGAACCTTTACAATGAGCAGTTCTTC,CASSYPGTSGRNLYNEQFF
.,TRBV21-1,TRBJ2-1,.,TGTGCCAGCAGCGCCCCGCCGACTCGAGTTTACGATGAGCAGTTCTTC,CASSAPPTRVYDEQFF
.,TRBV11-2,TRBJ1-2,.,TGTGCCAGCAGCTTAGTCTCCAACTATGGCTACACCTTC,CASSLVSNYGYTF
.,TRBV20-1,TRBJ2-4,.,TGCAGTGCCGCCCCCGATTCTCTAGCCAAAAACATTCAGTACTTC,CSAAPDSLAKNIQYF
.,TRBV7-9,TRBJ1-1,.,TGTGCCAGCGGGGGAACTGAAGCTTTCTTT,CASGGTEAFF
many,TRBV24-1,TRBJ2-1,TRBD2,TGTGCCACCAGTGATCTGGGGAGCGGGAAAAACAATGAGCAGTTCTTC,CATSDLGSGKNNEQFF
few,TRBV27,TRBJ2-7,TRBD1,TGTGCCAGCAGTTTATATCAGGGGGCCTACGAGCAGTACTTC,CASSLYQGAYEQYF
many,TRBV13,TRBJ2-7,TRBD1,TGTGCCAGCAGCTTGGGGGACAGGGGGCAATACGAGCAGTACTTC,CASSLGDRGQYEQYF
.,TRBV7-6,TRBJ2-6,.,TGTGCCAGCAGCTTGGTTCGCGGAGGCTCTGGGGCCAACGTCCTGACTTTC,CASSLVRGGSGANVLTF
few,TRBV4-1,TRBJ2-1,.,TGCGCCAGCAGCCAAGTTGACTTGATCGCCTACAATGAGCAGTTCTTC,CASSQVDLIAYNEQFF
once,TRBV2,TRBJ2-1,TRBD2,TGTGCCATTACTGGCGGGAGGGCCCTTGAGCAGTTCTTC,CAITGGRALEQFF
.,TRBV5-1,TRBJ2-7,.,TGCGCCAGCGGCCGCGAGCCCCAAGTAGGCTACGAGCAGTACTTC,CASGREPQVGYEQYF
.,TRBV20-1,TRBJ2-1,TRBD1,TGCAGTGCCGGGGACAGGGGTCTTGAGCAGTTCTTC,CSAGDRGLEQFF
.,TRBV14,TRBJ2-7,.,TGTGCTAGCAGCCAATCAGCCGGGACGGGAAACGAGCAGTACTTC,CASSQSAGTGNEQYF
many,TRBV2,TRBJ1-4,.,TGTGCCAGCAGGAACACACAGAATGAAAAACTGTTTTTT,CASRNTQNEKLFF
few,TRBV5-1,TRBJ2-3,.,TGCGCCAGCAGCCCCGGGATGCTAGTAGATACGCAGTATTTT,CASSPGMLVDTQYF
.,TRBV11-3,TRBJ2-1,TRBD1,TGTGCCAGCAGCTTAACCGGGACAGGGGGGTCTTCCTACAATGAGCAGTTCTTC,CASSLTGTGGSSYNEQFF
few,TRBV20-1,TRBJ2-1,TRBD2,TGCAGTGCTAGTAGCAGCGGGGCTAACAATGAGCAGTTCTTC,CSASSSGANNEQFF
once,TRBV2,TRBJ2-5,.,TGTGCCAGCAGTGAAGAGGGACTGAGGATGGAGACCCAGTACTTC,CASSEEGLRMETQYF
few,TRBV28,TRBJ2-5,TRBD1,TGTGCCAGCAGTCAAACAGGGGTGGAGACCCAGTACTTC,CASSQTGVETQYF
.,TRBV7-2,TRBJ1-6,.,TGTGCCAGCAGCCCCATCGCGGGGCCTCGGAATTCACCCCTCCACTTT,CASSPIAGPRNSPLHF
.,TRBV29-1,TRBJ2-4,TRBD1,TGCAGCGTCGCGGGGACAGGGGAAGCCAAAAACATTCAGTACTTC,CSVAGTGEAKNIQYF
.,TRBV29-1,TRBJ1-2,.,TGCAGCGTTGAAGACAAGCGAAACTATGGCTACACCTTC,CSVEDKRNYGYTF
.,TRBV5-5,TRBJ2-5,TRBD2,TGTGCCAGCAGCCAAGGATTGGGGGGGGTTGTTGAGACCCAGTACTTC,CASSQGLGGVVETQYF
few,TRBV20-1,TRBJ2-7,TRBD2,TGCAGTGCAGGGCCGGCTAGCGGACCCTCCTACGAGCAGTACTTC,CSAGPASGPSYEQYF
.,TRBV7-2,TRBJ1-2,TRBD1,TGTGCCAGCAGCCCCCGGGACAGGGGTGGCTACACCTTC,CASSPRDRGGYTF
.,TRBV16,TRBJ1-5,.,TGTGCCAGCAGCCAATCGCGGGGCTTCTCCGGAAATCAGCCCCAGCATTTT,CASSQSRGFSGNQPQHF
.,TRBV30,TRBJ1-6,.,TGTGCCTGGAGCGTCGGGAGGGAAGGCTCACCCCTCCACTTT,CAWSVGREGSPLHF
few,TRBV7-8,TRBJ2-3,TRBD1,TGTGCCAGCAGCACCGGAGAGGGGGCTAGCACAGATACGCAGTATTTT,CASSTGEGASTDTQYF
few,TRBV6-2/TRBV6-3,TRBJ2-5,.,TGTGCCAGCAGCCCGGGACCTTGGGAGACCCAGTACTTC,CASSPGPWETQYF
few,TRBV7-2,TRBJ2-7,.,TGTGCCAGCAGCTCGACCGCACCTTACACCTACGAGCAGTACTTC,CASSSTAPYTYEQYF
.,TRBV20-1,TRBJ2-3,.,TGCAGTGCTAGATGGACTGGAACAGATACGCAGTATTTT,CSARWTGTDTQYF